The clone carrying this T cell receptor (beta chain) was seen ten or more times. Its antigen is not identified. The diagnoses drew upon clinical symptoms, serum thyroxine and TRAb, thyroid ultrasound and orbital computed tomography. This record belongs to a study of T cells in Graves' hyperthyroidism and ophthalmopathy. Study results and limitations: The model forecast ophthalmopathy, anticipating it by a median approximately 6.2 months before onset.

Amplification of TCR beta CDR3 regions was performed using RNA transcripts as template. Researchers ran a first-round RT-PCR on the TCR CDR3 using the HTBI primer set. A single record per CDR3 protein comes from TCRdb applying MiXCR to the multiplex PCR reads. The sample contains some 370,000 distinct CDR3 sequences, over 13% of which appear only once. The germline V gene encodes CDR1 LGHDT and CDR2 YNNKEL (reference sequence). The CDR3 is 15 amino acids. The ends were cut back, 0 bases at V and 3 bases at J, with 11 bases in the middle. Sequencing input: blood. V usage is TRBV3-1 and J usage is TRBJ1-2; tentatively, D is TRBD1 (6 bases). The clonotype was recovered from a man aged 45-65 years with Graves' ophthalmopathy. In DNA, the CDR3 is TGTGCCAGCAGCCAAGATCTTGGACAGTACTATGGCTACACCTTC. This encodes CASSQDLGQYYGYTF.